The 21 T cell receptor beta chains below come from one sample, sequenced in a study of shared clonotypes between healthy human individuals. Clones were sequenced by immunoSEQ multiplex PCR, and TCRdb holds only the in-frame ones, with some missing. The top ten hold less than 0.55% of the sample, which has over a million clones, about 98% seen once. The sequenced material came from naive CD4+ T cells sorted from blood. Subset specified: CD45RA+ positively selected. Receptor source: a man aged 30 to 39 in good health.

Regarding this clone: This specimen includes other DNA sequences encoding the same CDR3. The genes are TRBV6-1 and TRBJ1-1; D possibly corresponds to TRBD1 (5 bases). The V end was cut by 6 bases, the J end by 0 bases, with 8 bases between. From germline, CDR1 is MNHNS and CDR2 SASEGT. CDR3 length equals 13 residues. Here the CDR3 reads CASREGLNTEAFF. The CDR3 coding sequence is TGTGCCAGCAGAGAGGGGCTGAACACTGAAGCTTTCTTT.

V is TRBV28 and J is TRBJ2-1; D may be TRBD1 or TRBD2 (5 bases each). The CDR3 totals 13 residues. Trimming pared 6 bases from V and 6 bases from J, leaving 12 bases between. The V gene's germline CDR1 is MDHEN and CDR2 SYDVKM. In nucleotides, the CDR3 is TGTGCCAGCAGCCCAACGAGGGGCAATGAGCAGTTCTTC. Amino acids: CASSPTRGNEQFF.

The chain links TRBV12-1 to TRBJ2-7. TRBV12-1 is a recognized pseudogene. The length of the CDR3 is 14 residues. The CDR3 DNA sequence: TGTGCCAGCAGGGTGCTTGAGGGGTACGACGAGCAGTACTTC. This translates into CASRVLEGYDEQYF.

The chain combines TRBV5-8 with TRBJ1-2; D might be TRBD1 (5 bases). The V and J ends lost 4 bases and 3 bases respectively, with 13 bases between them. CDR3 length equals 14 residues. Germline V gene data show CDR1 as SGHTS and CDR2 as YDEGEE. The CDR3 here is CASSRGGYDYGYTF. CDR3 nucleotides: TGTGCCAGCAGCCGCGGGGGGTATGACTATGGCTACACCTTC.

The chain uses TRBV5-1 and TRBJ2-2; D is unclear. This CDR3 is built from 13 residues. The V gene's germline CDR1 is SGHRS and CDR2 YFSETQ. The V and J ends lost 5 bases and 6 bases respectively, with 11 bases between them. Here the CDR3 DNA reads TGCGCCAGCAGTACCCTCTCCCCCGGGGAGCTGTTTTTT. It is translated as CASSTLSPGELFF.

The chain is built from TRBV29-1 and TRBJ2-5; 8 nucleotides align to TRBD2. Trimming took 6 bases from V and 4 from J; bases not matched to a gene: 10. From germline, CDR1 is SQVTM and CDR2 ANQGSEA. The CDR3 consists of 14 residues. The CDR3 nucleotides are TGCAGCGTCGTCCAAGCGGGAGTAGGAGAGACCCAGTACTTC. Its translation: CSVVQAGVGETQYF.

The chain joins TRBV2 to TRBJ2-7; D remains unclear. CDR3 size: 15 residues. V gave up 1 base and J gave up 6 bases, with 16 bases separating them. The V gene's germline CDR1 is SNHLY and CDR2 FYNNEI. The CDR3 loop reads CASSEEAGVGLEQYF. The CDR3 DNA reads as TGTGCCAGCAGTGAAGAGGCTGGGGTCGGTCTCGAGCAGTACTTC.

The rearrangement uses TRBV28 and TRBJ1-1; TRBD1 is a possible D gene (5 bases). Germline V gene sequence: CDR1 MDHEN, CDR2 SYDVKM. The V and J ends lost 5 bases and 0 bases respectively, with 10 bases between them. This CDR3 has 14 amino acids. The CDR3 loop reads CASSETVVNTEAFF. In DNA, the CDR3 is TGTGCCAGCAGTGAGACAGTAGTGAACACTGAAGCTTTCTTT.

As concerns this clone: The junction differs from germline at one of its ends, possibly a read error. The V call is TRBV13, the J call TRBJ1-2, with a weak D call TRBD1 (5 bases). The CDR3 loop spans 13 amino acids. In germline, CDR1 is PRHDT, CDR2 FYEKMQ (reference sequence). CDR3 protein: CASSLGLGHPRGF. CDR3 in DNA: TGTGCCAGCAGCTTAGGCCTCGGACACCCGAGAGGCTTC.

The rearrangement links TRBV9 to TRBJ1-2; D uncertain. Germline V gene sequence: CDR1 SGDLS, CDR2 YYNGEE. V was pared by 2 bases and J by 7 bases, with 15 bases between. The CDR3 has 14 amino acids. Here the CDR3 reads CASSVRSERGGYTF. The CDR3 DNA is TGTGCCAGCAGCGTTCGTTCCGAAAGAGGTGGCTACACCTTC. The whole variable domain, filled in from reference TRBV9 and TRBJ1-2, reads DSGVTQTPKHLITATGQRVTLRCSPRSGDLSVYWYQQSLDQGLQFLIQYYNGEERAKGNILERFSAQQFPDLHSELNLSSLELGDSALYFCASSVRSERGGYTFGSGTRLTVV.

The CDR3 region is CASSKTGEGYEQYF. The CDR3 coding sequence is TGTGCCAGCAGCAAGACAGGGGAGGGCTACGAGCAGTACTTC. The rearrangement links TRBV9 to TRBJ2-7; tentatively, D is TRBD1 (8 bases). The CDR3 is 14 amino acids. Germline CDR1 is SGDLS and CDR2 is YYNGEE. The V gene lost 4 bases and the J gene lost 3 bases, with 14 bases spanning the gap. Full variable domain (outside the CDR3, taken from reference TRBV9 and TRBJ2-7): DSGVTQTPKHLITATGQRVTLRCSPRSGDLSVYWYQQSLDQGLQFLIQYYNGEERAKGNILERFSAQQFPDLHSELNLSSLELGDSALYFCASSKTGEGYEQYFGPGTRLTVT.

The CDR3 nucleotides are TGTGCCAGCAGTTTAAGGGGACCGGGACTAGCGGGAGGCCGCTCCTACAATGAGCAGTTCTTC. It translates to CASSLRGPGLAGGRSYNEQFF. This sequence joins TRBV27 and TRBJ2-1, with 15 nucleotides matching TRBD2. This CDR3 comprises 21 residues. The J segment lost 0 bases and the V segment lost 2 bases, leaving 11 bases of the junction unmatched. CDR1 and CDR2 from the germline V gene are MNHEY and SMNVEV (reference sequence).

J is TRBJ1-1 and V is TRBV11-3; D might be TRBD1 (6 bases). Per the germline V gene, CDR1 is SGHNT and CDR2 is YENEEA. V was clipped by 5 bases and J by 4 bases, with 20 bases between them. This CDR3 comprises 16 residues. This chain's CDR3 is CASSPLSLRGSTEAFF. Here the CDR3 DNA reads TGTGCCAGCAGCCCTCTCAGCCTCAGGGGATCCACTGAAGCTTTCTTT.

The rearrangement joins TRBV18 to TRBJ2-1, with 9 positions matching TRBD1. Trimming at V came to 6 bases and at J to 4 bases, leaving 4 bases not matched to a gene. The CDR3 is 14 amino acids. Germline V gives CDR1 KGHSH, CDR2 LQKENI. CDR3 DNA: TGTGCCAGCTCGTCGGACAGGGGATACAATGAGCAGTTCTTC. Protein sequence: CASSSDRGYNEQFF.

This clone has a single count. The V and J genes are TRBV28 and TRBJ2-3; D is ambiguous. Germline V gives CDR1 MDHEN, CDR2 SYDVKM. The CDR3 is made up of 15 amino acids. V shed 1 base and J shed 2 bases, with 10 bases lying between them. The DNA of the CDR3 is TGTGCCAGCAGTTTATTGGGCGGCTTCACAGATACGCAGTATTTT. It is translated as CASSLLGGFTDTQYF.

The genes are TRBV19 and TRBJ2-7; D possibly uses TRBD1 or TRBD2 (5 bases each). Germline V gives CDR1 LNHDA, CDR2 SQIVND (reference sequence). This CDR3 comprises 15 residues. V shed 2 bases and J shed 5 bases, with 16 bases lying between them. The CDR3 bases are TGTGCCAGTAGTATAACCCGCCTAGGGGACCACGAGCAGTACTTC. As protein: CASSITRLGDHEQYF. The full variable domain, rest sourced from reference TRBV19 and TRBJ2-7, is DGGITQSPKYLFRKEGQNVTLSCEQNLNHDAMYWYRQDPGQGLRLIYYSQIVNDFQKGDIAEGYSVSREKKESFPLTVTSAQKNPTAFYLCASSITRLGDHEQYFGPGTRLTVT.

The CDR3 region is CASSSSQVGNQPQHF. The CDR3 DNA reads TGTGCCAGCAGTTCATCGCAGGTCGGCAATCAGCCCCAGCATTTT. The chain couples TRBV28 to TRBJ1-5; D remains ambiguous. V was clipped by 4 bases and J by 2 bases, with 12 bases between them. Per germline, CDR1 MDHEN and CDR2 SYDVKM. The CDR3 runs 15 residues.

As to this clone: Other DNA sequences in the same sample also yield this CDR3. CDR3 nucleotide sequence: TGTGCCAGCAGTTTGTTGCCAGATACGCAGTATTTT. Its protein is CASSLLPDTQYF. This chain links TRBV28 with TRBJ2-3; D not resolved. The germline gives CDR1 MDHEN, CDR2 SYDVKM. Trimming left V 3 bases short and J 4 bases short, with 5 bases between. The CDR3 has 12 amino acids. Full variable domain (outside the CDR3, taken from reference TRBV28 and TRBJ2-3): DVKVTQSSRYLVKRTGEKVFLECVQDMDHENMFWYRQDPGLGLRLIYFSYDVKMKEKGDIPEGYSVSREKKERFSLILESASTNQTSMYLCASSLLPDTQYFGPGTRLTVL.

The genes are TRBV27 and TRBJ2-1; 8 bases align to TRBD1. Losses at the gene ends were 5 bases for V and 6 bases for J; bases not matched to a gene: 9. This CDR3 contains 15 residues. The V gene's germline CDR1 is MNHEY and CDR2 SMNVEV (reference sequence). CDR3 protein: CASSQTGAERNEQFF. The DNA of the CDR3 is TGTGCCAGCAGTCAGACAGGGGCTGAACGCAATGAGCAGTTCTTC.

The V call is TRBV7-2, the J call TRBJ1-2; tentatively, D is TRBD1 (5 bases). Between the trimmed V and J ends, which lost 5 bases and 8 bases, there was a span of 18 bases. Germline assignment: CDR1 SGHTA and CDR2 FQGNSA. The CDR3 consists of 14 residues. In DNA form, the CDR3 reads TGTGCCAGCAGCCTTACGGGGACCTCGGGAGGCTACACCTTC. Protein: CASSLTGTSGGYTF.

The chain recombines TRBV11-3 with TRBJ2-3, with a tentative D call TRBD2 (6 bases). The ends were cut back, 2 bases at V and 0 bases at J, with 6 bases in the middle. The CDR3 totals 14 residues. Germline assignment: CDR1 SGHNT and CDR2 YENEEA. The CDR3 sequence is CASSLSGSTDTQYF. For the CDR3, the DNA is TGTGCCAGCAGCTTAAGCGGGAGCACAGATACGCAGTATTTT.